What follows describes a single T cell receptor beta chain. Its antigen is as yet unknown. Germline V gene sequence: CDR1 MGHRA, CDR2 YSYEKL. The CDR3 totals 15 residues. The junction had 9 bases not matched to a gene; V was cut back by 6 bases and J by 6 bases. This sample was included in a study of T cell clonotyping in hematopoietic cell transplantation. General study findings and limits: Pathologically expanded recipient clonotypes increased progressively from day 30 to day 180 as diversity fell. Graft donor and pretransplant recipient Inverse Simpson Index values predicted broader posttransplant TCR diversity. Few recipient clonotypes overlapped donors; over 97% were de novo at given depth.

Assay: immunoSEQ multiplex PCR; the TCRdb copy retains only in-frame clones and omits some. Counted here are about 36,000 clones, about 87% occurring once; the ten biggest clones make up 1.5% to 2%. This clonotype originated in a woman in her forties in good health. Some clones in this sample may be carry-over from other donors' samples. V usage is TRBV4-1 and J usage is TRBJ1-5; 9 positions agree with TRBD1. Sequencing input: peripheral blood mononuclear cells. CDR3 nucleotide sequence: TGCGCCAGCAGTCCCACAGGGGGCGCGCGTCAGCCCCAGCATTTT. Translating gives CASSPTGGARQPQHF.